The sequence of this TCR beta chain was determined in a study of cytotoxic CD8 clonotypes in ibrutinib-treated CLL. Overall study context: Timing of response sample collection was a median around twelve months after treatment start, with a range of 6 to 36. General study results and limits: An increase in clonality occurred at ibrutinib response, followed by a return toward baseline at progression. Baseline clonality, above age-matched healthy donor levels, tracked circulating CD8+ T-cell counts.

This CDR3 has 15 amino acids. V lost 0 bases and J 0 bases, leaving 6 bases between the germline ends. CDR1 is SGHTA, CDR2 FQGTGA, per germline. Produced via immunoSEQ multiplex PCR; TCRdb's table is partial and in-frame only. The data contain under 200,000 clones, approximately 84% of them singletons. Note on this clone: The antigen remains unidentified.

The rearrangement links TRBV7-3 to TRBJ2-1, with D uncertain. The source was PBMCs, collected after 24 months of ibrutinib treatment. This clonotype was sampled from a human donor with chronic lymphocytic leukemia. CDR3 residues: CASSLTRSSYNEQFF. DNA for the CDR3: TGTGCCAGCAGCTTAACTCGTAGCTCCTACAATGAGCAGTTCTTC.